Each of the 10 T cell receptor beta chains below was sequenced from the same sample in a study of blood T cell repertoires in COVID-19. The method was immunoSEQ multiplex PCR; TCRdb's version includes in-frame clones alone and lacks a portion of them. The sample includes around 240,000 clones, 65% to 90% of them seen just once. Material for sequencing was peripheral blood. These receptors came from a woman between 45 and 60 years old with acute or convalescent COVID-19.

The V and J genes are TRBV30 and TRBJ2-2; TRBD1 matches at 8 bases. Germline V lookup: CDR1 GTSNPN, CDR2 SVGIG (reference sequence). The CDR3 is made up of 13 amino acids. The V gene end was trimmed by 5 bases and the J gene end by 4 bases; junction bases not matched to a gene: 3. The chain's CDR3 is CAWGQGGTGELFF. The CDR3 nucleotides read TGTGCCTGGGGACAGGGAGGCACCGGGGAGCTGTTTTTT.

This chain connects TRBV3-1 (or the pseudogene TRBV3-2) to TRBJ1-3, with 8 bases aligning to TRBD1. This CDR3 contains 15 residues. With 1 base clipped from V and 2 bases from J, the junction kept 1 base outside the gene matches. Germline CDR1 reads LGHDT; CDR2 reads YNNKEL (reference sequence). Written as DNA, the CDR3 is TGTGCCAGCAGCCAAGGGACAGGGACTGGAAACACCATATATTTT. Residues: CASSQGTGTGNTIYF.

This sequence joins TRBV5-4 and TRBJ2-4, with 10 bases matching TRBD1. The CDR3 is 15 residues long. Germline values: CDR1 SGHNT, CDR2 YYREEE (reference sequence). The J segment lost 4 bases and the V segment lost 0 bases, leaving 1 base of the junction unmatched. The DNA for the CDR3 is TGTGCCAGCAGCTTGGAGGGACAGGGGAAAAACATTCAGTACTTC. This translates into CASSLEGQGKNIQYF. The full variable domain, its missing parts supplied by reference TRBV5-4 and TRBJ2-4, is ETGVTQSPTHLIKTRGQQVTLRCSSQSGHNTVSWYQQALGQGPQFIFQYYREEENGRGNFPPRFSGLQFPNYSSELNVNALELDDSALYLCASSLEGQGKNIQYFGAGTRLSVL.

This clone was counted ten times or more. The chain combines TRBV15 with TRBJ2-7; TRBD2 might be the D (7 bases). This CDR3 has 12 amino acids. Trimming shortened V by 8 bases and J by 6 bases, and 14 bases separated the two germline ends. CDR1 is LNHNV and CDR2 is YYDKDF in the germline V gene (reference sequence). Written as DNA, the CDR3 is TGTGCCACCGGCGGGGGCGGCGGCGAGCAGTACTTC. This sequence encodes CATGGGGGEQYF.

This clone has a handful of counts. The chain couples TRBV7-2 to TRBJ1-1; D perhaps matches TRBD1 (5 bases). Trimming removed 5 bases at V and 6 bases at J, with 16 bases between. Germline CDR1 SGHTA, CDR2 FQGNSA. There are 14 residues in the CDR3. CDR3 sequence: CASSPIAGLAEAFF. The CDR3 DNA sequence: TGTGCCAGCAGCCCAATAGCAGGGTTGGCTGAAGCTTTCTTT. Full variable domain (remainder filled in from reference TRBV7-2 and TRBJ1-1): GAGVSQSPSNKVTEKGKDVELRCDPISGHTALYWYRQSLGQGLEFLIYFQGNSAPDKSGLPSDRFSAERTGGSVSTLTIQRTQQEDSAVYLCASSPIAGLAEAFFGQGTRLTVV.

This chain uses TRBV20-1 with TRBJ2-7; the D gene is possibly TRBD2 (5 bases). The CDR3 totals 11 residues. The V gene's germline CDR1 is DFQATT and CDR2 SNEGSKA (reference sequence). The germline V and J ends were trimmed by 5 bases and 6 bases, with 11 bases remaining between them. CDR3 in amino acids: CSAEASTEQYF. The CDR3 region has the DNA TGCAGTGCTGAGGCTAGCACCGAGCAGTACTTC.

The chain is built from TRBV29-1 and TRBJ2-7; 8 bases are shared with TRBD2. The CDR3 sequence is 14 residues long. With 4 bases clipped from V and 4 bases from J, the junction kept 9 bases outside the gene matches. Germline V gene lookup returns CDR1 SQVTM and CDR2 ANQGSEA. The CDR3 DNA reads TGCAGCGTTGTTGGGGGACCGGGGGGGTACGAGCAGTACTTC. This sequence encodes CSVVGGPGGYEQYF.

The rearrangement uses TRBV13 and TRBJ2-1; TRBD1 matches at 9 bases. Germline CDR1 PRHDT, CDR2 FYEKMQ (reference sequence). J was trimmed by 4 bases and V by 5 bases; bases with no gene match: 3. This CDR3 contains 14 residues. CDR3 sequence: CASSLGTGYNEQFF. Written as DNA, the CDR3 is TGTGCCAGCAGCCTCGGGACAGGGTACAATGAGCAGTTCTTC.

The rearrangement uses TRBV3-1 (or the pseudogene TRBV3-2) and TRBJ2-5; 8 nucleotides match TRBD1. This CDR3 comprises 16 residues. CDR1 and CDR2 from the germline V gene are LGHDT and YNNKEL (reference sequence). V lost 0 bases and J lost 5; bases outside the gene matches: 8. Written as DNA, the CDR3 is TGTGCCAGCAGCCAAGATCTTGCCAGGGGGCACGAGACCCAGTACTTC. Translated: CASSQDLARGHETQYF.

This clone was counted a single time. This chain uses TRBV3-1 (or the pseudogene TRBV3-2) with TRBJ1-1, with D possibly matching TRBD1 (5 bases). The CDR3 is 14 residues long. V gave up 4 bases and J gave up 3 bases, with 12 bases separating them. Germline V lookup: CDR1 LGHDT, CDR2 YNNKEL (reference sequence). The CDR3 DNA sequence: TGTGCCAGCAGCCCCCGCCCCAGGGACACTGAAGCTTTCTTT. Protein sequence: CASSPRPRDTEAFF.